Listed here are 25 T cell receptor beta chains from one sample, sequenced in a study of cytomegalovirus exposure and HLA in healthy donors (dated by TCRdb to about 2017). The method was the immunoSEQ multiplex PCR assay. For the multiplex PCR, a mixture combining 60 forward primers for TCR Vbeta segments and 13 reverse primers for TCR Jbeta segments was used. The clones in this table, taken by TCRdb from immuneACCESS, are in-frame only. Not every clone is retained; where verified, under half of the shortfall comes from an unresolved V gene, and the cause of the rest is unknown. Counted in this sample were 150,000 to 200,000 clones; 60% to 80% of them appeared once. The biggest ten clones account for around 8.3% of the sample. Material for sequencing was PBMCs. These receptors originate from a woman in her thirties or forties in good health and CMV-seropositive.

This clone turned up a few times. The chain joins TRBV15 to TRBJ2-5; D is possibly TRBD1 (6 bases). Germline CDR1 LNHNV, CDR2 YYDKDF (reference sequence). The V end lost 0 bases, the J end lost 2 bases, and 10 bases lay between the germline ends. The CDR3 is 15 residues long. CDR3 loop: CATSRDTGQQETQYF. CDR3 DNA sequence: TGTGCCACCAGCAGAGATACCGGACAGCAAGAGACCCAGTACTTC.

CDR3 amino acids: CASLPSVISYNEQFF. CDR3 nucleotides: TGTGCATCCCTCCCTTCGGTAATCTCCTACAATGAGCAGTTCTTC. The V and J genes are TRBV2 and TRBJ2-1; D unresolved. Germline CDR1 is SNHLY and CDR2 is FYNNEI. This CDR3 spans 15 amino acids. The full variable domain, its missing parts supplied by reference TRBV2 and TRBJ2-1, is EPEVTQTPSHQVTQMGQEVILRCVPISNHLYFYWYRQILGQKVEFLVSFYNNEISEKSEIFDDQFSVERPDGSNFTLKIRSTKLEDSAMYFCASLPSVISYNEQFFGPGTRLTVL.

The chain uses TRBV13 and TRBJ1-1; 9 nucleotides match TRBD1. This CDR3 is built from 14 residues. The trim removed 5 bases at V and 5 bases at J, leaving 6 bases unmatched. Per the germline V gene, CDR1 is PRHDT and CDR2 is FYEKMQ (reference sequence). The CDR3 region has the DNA TGTGCCAGCAGCGCGACAGGGGGGATAACTGAAGCTTTCTTT. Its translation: CASSATGGITEAFF.

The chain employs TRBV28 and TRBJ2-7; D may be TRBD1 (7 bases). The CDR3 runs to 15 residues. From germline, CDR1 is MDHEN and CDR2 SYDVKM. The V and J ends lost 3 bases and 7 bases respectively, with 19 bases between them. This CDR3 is CASSFKLGPGGEQYF. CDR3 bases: TGTGCCAGCAGTTTTAAACTAGGCCCAGGGGGGGAGCAGTACTTC.

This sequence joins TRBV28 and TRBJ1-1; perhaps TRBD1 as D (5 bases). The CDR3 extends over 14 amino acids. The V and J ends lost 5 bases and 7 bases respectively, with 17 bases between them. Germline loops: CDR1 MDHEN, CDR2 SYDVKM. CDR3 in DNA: TGTGCCAGCAGTAACCAGCGACAGTTAGATGAAGCTTTCTTT. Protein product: CASSNQRQLDEAFF.

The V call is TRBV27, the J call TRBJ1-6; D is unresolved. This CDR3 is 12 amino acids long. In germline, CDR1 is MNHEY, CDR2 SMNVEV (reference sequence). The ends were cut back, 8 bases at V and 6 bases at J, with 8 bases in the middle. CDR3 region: CASSPINSPLHF. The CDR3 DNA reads TGTGCCAGCTCCCCCATTAATTCACCCCTCCACTTT.

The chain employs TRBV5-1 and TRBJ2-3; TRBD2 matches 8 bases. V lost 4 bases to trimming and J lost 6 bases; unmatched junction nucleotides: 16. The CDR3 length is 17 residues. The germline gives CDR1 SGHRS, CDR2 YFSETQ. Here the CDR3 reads CASSPPLAGNRADTQYF. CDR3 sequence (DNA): TGCGCCAGCAGCCCCCCCTTAGCGGGAAATCGGGCGGATACGCAGTATTTT.

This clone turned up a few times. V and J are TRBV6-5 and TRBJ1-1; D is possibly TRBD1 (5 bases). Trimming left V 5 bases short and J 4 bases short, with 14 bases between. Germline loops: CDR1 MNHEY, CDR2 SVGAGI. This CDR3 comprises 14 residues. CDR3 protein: CASSGGGGTTEAFF. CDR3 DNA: TGTGCCAGCAGTGGCGGCGGGGGGACCACTGAAGCTTTCTTT.

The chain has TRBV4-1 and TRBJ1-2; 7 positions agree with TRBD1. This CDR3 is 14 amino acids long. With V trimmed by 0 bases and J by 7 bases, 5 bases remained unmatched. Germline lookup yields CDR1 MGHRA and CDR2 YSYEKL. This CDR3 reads CASSQDNRGFGYTF. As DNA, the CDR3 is TGCGCCAGCAGCCAAGACAACAGGGGATTTGGCTACACCTTC.

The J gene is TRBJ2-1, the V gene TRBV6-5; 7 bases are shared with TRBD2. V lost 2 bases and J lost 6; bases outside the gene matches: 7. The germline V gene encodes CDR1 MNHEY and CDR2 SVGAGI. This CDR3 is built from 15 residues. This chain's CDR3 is CASSYPHGRGNEQFF. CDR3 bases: TGTGCCAGCAGTTACCCCCATGGGAGGGGCAATGAGCAGTTCTTC.

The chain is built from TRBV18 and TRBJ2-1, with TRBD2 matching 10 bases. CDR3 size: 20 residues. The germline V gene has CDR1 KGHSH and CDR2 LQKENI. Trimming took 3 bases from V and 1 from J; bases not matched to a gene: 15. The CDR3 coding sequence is TGTGCCAGCTCACCGCGGCCCCTAGCGGGAGTTGGGGGGTCCTACAATGAGCAGTTCTTC. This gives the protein CASSPRPLAGVGGSYNEQFF.

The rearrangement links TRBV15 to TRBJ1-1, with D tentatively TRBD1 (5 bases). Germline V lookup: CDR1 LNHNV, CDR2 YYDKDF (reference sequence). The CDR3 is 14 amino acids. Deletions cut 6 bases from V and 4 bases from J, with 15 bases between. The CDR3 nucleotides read TGTGCCACCAGAGTTGGAGGGGCGAGCACTGAAGCTTTCTTT. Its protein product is CATRVGGASTEAFF.

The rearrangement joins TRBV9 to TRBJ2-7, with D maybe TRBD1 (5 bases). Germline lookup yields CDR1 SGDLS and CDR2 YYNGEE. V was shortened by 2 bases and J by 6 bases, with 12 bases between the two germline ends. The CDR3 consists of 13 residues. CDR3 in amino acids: CASSVEQGSEQYF. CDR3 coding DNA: TGTGCCAGCAGCGTTGAGCAGGGTAGCGAGCAGTACTTC.

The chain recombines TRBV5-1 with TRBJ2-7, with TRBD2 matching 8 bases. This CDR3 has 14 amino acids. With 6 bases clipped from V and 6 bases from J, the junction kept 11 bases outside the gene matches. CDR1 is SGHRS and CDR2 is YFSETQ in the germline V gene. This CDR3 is CASTATSGSLEQYF. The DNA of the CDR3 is TGCGCCAGCACCGCCACCAGCGGGAGTCTCGAGCAGTACTTC. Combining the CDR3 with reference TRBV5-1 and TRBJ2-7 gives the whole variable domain KAGVTQTPRYLIKTRGQQVTLSCSPISGHRSVSWYQQTPGQGLQFLFEYFSETQRNKGNFPGRFSGRQFSNSRSEMNVSTLELGDSALYLCASTATSGSLEQYFGPGTRLTVT.

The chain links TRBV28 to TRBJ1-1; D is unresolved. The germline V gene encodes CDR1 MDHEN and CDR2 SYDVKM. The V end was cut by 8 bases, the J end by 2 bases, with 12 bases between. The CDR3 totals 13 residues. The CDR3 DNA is TGTGCCAGCGAGGCGGCCCTCAACACTGAAGCTTTCTTT. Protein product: CASEAALNTEAFF.

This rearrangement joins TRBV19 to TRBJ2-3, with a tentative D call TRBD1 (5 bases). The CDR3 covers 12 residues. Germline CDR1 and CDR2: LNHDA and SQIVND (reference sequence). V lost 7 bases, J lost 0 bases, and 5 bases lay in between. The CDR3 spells CASTGSTDTQYF. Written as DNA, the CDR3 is TGTGCCAGTACAGGGAGCACAGATACGCAGTATTTT.

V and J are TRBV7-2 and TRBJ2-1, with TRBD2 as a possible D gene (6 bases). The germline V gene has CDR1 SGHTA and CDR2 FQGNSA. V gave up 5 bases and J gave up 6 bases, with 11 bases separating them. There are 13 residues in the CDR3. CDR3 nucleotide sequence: TGTGCCAGCAGCGGGAGTAGCGGCAATGAGCAGTTCTTC. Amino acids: CASSGSSGNEQFF. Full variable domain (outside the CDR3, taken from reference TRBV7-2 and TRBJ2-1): GAGVSQSPSNKVTEKGKDVELRCDPISGHTALYWYRQSLGQGLEFLIYFQGNSAPDKSGLPSDRFSAERTGGSVSTLTIQRTQQEDSAVYLCASSGSSGNEQFFGPGTRLTVL.

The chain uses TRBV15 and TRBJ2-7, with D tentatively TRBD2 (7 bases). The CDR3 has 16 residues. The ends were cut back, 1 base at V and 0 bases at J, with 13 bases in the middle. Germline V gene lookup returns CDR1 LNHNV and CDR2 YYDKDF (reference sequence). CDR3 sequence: CATSRGGGGSSYEQYF. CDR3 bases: TGTGCCACCAGCAGAGGGGGGGGCGGGAGCTCCTACGAGCAGTACTTC.

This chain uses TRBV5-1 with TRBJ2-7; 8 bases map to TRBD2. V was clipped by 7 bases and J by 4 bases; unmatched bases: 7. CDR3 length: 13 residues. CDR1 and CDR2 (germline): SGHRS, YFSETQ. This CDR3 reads CASSRGGAYEQYF. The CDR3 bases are TGCGCCAGCTCCCGGGGGGGGGCTTACGAGCAGTACTTC.

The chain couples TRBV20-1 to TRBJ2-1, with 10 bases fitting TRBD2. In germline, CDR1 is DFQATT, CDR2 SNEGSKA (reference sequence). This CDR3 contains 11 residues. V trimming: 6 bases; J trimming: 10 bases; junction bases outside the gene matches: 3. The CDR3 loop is CSAGLADEQFF. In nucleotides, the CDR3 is TGCAGTGCCGGACTAGCGGACGAGCAGTTCTTC.

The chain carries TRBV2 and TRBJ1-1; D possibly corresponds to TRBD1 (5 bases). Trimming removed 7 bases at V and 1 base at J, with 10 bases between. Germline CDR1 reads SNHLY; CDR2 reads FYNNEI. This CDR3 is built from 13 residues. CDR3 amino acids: CASKEGPNTEAFF. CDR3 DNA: TGTGCCAGCAAGGAGGGGCCGAACACTGAAGCTTTCTTT.

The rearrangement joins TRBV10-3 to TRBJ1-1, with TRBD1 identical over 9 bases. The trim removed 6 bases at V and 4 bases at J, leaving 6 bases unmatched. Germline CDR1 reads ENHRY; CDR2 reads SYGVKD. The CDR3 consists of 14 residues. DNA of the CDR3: TGTGCCATCAGAGGGACAGGGTCTATCACTGAAGCTTTCTTT. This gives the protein CAIRGTGSITEAFF.

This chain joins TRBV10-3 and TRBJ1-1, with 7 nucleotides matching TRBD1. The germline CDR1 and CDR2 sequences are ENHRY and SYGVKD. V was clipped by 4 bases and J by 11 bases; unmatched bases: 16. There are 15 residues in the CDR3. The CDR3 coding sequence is TGTGCCATCAGTGTAGGGTTAGGGGGCCGTGGTCAGGCTTTCTTT. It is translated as CAISVGLGGRGQAFF.

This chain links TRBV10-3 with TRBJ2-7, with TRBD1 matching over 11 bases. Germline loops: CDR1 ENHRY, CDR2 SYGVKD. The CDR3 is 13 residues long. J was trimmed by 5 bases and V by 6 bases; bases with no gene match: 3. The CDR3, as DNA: TGTGCCATCAGCGGACAGGGGGCGAACGAGCAGTACTTC. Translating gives CAISGQGANEQYF.

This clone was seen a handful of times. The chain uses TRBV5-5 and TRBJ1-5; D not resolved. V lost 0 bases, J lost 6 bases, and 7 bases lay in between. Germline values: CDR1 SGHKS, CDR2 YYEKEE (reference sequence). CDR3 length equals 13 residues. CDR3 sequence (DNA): TGTGCCAGCAGCTTGGAAGGAGCTCAGCCCCAGCATTTT. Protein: CASSLEGAQPQHF.